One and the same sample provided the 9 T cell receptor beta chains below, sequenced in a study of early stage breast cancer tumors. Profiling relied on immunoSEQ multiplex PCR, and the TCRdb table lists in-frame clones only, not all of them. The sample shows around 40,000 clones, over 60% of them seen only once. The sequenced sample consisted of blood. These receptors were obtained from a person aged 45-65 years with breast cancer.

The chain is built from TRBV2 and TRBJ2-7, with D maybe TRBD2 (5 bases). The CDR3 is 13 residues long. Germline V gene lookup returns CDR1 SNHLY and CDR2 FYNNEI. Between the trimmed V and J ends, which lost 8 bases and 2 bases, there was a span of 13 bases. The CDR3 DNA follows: TGTGCCAGCGAGGGCCCATCGACCTACGAGCAGTACGTC. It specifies CASEGPSTYEQYV.

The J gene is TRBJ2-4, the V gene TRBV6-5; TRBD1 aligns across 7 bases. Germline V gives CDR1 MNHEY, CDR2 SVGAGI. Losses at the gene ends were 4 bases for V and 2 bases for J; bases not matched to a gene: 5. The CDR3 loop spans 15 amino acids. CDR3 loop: CASSFNRGPKNIQYF. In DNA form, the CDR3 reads TGTGCCAGCAGTTTCAACAGGGGTCCCAAAAACATTCAGTACTTC.

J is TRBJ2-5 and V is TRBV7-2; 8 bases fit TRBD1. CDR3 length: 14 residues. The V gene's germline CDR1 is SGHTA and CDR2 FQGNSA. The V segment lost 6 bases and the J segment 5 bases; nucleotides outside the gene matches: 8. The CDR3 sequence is CASRDREELETQYF. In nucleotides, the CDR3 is TGTGCCAGCAGGGACAGGGAGGAATTGGAGACCCAGTACTTC.

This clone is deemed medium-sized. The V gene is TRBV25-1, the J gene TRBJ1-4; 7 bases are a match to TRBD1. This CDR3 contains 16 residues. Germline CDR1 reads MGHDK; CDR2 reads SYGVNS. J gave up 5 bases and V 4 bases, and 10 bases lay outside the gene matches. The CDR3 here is CASSGAVGTVNEKLFF. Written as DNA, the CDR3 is TGTGCCAGCAGTGGGGCGGTGGGGACAGTAAATGAAAAACTGTTTTTT. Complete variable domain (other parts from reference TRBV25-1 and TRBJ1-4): EADIYQTPRYLVIGTGKKITLECSQTMGHDKMYWYQQDPGMELHLIHYSYGVNSTEKGDLSSESTVSRIRTEHFPLTLESARPSHTSQYLCASSGAVGTVNEKLFFGSGTQLSVL.

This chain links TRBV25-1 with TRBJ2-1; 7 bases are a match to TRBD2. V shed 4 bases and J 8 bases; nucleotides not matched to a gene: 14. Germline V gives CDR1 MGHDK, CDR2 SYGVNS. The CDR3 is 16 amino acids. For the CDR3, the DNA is TGTGCCAGCAGTGCCACCGCGGGGGTCGGATACGATGAGCAGTTCTTC. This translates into CASSATAGVGYDEQFF.

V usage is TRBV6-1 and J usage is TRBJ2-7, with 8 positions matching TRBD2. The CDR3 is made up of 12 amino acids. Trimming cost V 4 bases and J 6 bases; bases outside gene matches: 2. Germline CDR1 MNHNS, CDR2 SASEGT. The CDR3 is CASSVRGAEQYV. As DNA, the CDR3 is TGTGCCAGCAGTGTGCGGGGGGCCGAGCAGTACGTC.

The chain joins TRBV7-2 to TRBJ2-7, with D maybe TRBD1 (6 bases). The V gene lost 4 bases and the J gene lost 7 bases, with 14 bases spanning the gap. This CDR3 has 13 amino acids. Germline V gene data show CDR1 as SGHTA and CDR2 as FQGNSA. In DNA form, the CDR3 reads TGTGCCAGCAGCTCAACAGGGACCTGGGAGCAGTACGTC. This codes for CASSSTGTWEQYV.

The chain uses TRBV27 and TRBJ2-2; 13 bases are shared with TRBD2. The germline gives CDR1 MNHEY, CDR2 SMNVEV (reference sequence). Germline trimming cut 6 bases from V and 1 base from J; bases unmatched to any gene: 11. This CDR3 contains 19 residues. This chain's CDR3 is CASSKERGTSGMNTGELFF. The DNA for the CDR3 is TGTGCCAGCAGCAAAGAGCGTGGGACTAGCGGGATGAACACCGGGGAGCTGTTTTTT.

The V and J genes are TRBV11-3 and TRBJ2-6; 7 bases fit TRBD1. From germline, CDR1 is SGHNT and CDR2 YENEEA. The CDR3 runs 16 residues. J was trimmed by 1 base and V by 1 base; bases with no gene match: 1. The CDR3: CASSLATGSGANVLTF. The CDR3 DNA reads TGTGCCAGCAGCTTAGCGACAGGGTCTGGGGCCAACGTCCTGACTTTC. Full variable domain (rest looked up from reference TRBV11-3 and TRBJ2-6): EAGVVQSPRYKIIEKKQPVAFWCNPISGHNTLYWYLQNLGQGPELLIRYENEEAVDDSQLPKDRFSAERLKGVDSTLKIQPAELGDSAVYLCASSLATGSGANVLTFGAGSRLTVL.